This T cell receptor beta chain is from a study of T-cell reconstitution after alpha-beta-depleted transplantation in children. The CDR3 covers 13 residues. Germline CDR1 and CDR2: DFQATT and SNEGSKA (reference sequence). The V gene lost 3 bases and the J gene lost 3 bases, with 8 bases spanning the gap. This clonotype showed up just a few times. Unique molecular identifiers were incorporated when the TCRbeta library was constructed. One entry per CDR3 protein results from TCRdb running MiXCR on the PCR reads. The table lists approximately 640,000 distinct CDR3 sequences, roughly 15% of them singletons, with about 1.1% in the top ten.

The sample was PBMCs from the stem cell graft donor, taken from the stem cell graft. The V call is TRBV20-1, the J call TRBJ2-2; no reliable D call. This receptor was identified in a human donor who donated a stem cell graft to a child with acute myeloid leukemia. The CDR3 loop reads CSASNWDTGELFF. The CDR3 nucleotides read TGCAGTGCTAGTAATTGGGACACCGGGGAGCTGTTTTTT.